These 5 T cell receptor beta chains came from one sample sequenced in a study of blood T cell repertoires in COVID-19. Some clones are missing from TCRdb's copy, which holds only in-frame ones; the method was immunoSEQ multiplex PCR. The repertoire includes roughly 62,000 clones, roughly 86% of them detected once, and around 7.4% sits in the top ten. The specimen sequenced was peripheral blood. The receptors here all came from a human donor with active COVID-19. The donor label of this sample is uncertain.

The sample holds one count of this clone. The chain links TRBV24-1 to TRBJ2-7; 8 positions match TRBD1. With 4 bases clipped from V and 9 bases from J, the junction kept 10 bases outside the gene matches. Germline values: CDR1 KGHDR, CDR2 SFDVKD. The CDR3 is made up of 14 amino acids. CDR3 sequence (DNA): TGTGCCACCAGTGAACTAGACAGGGGAAGGGGGCAGTACTTC. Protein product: CATSELDRGRGQYF.

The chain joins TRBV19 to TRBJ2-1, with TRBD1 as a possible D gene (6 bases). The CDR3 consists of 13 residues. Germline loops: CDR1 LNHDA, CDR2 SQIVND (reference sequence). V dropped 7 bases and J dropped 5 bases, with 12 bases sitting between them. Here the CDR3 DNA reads TGTGCCAGTACCGGGACAACCCACAATGAGCAGTTCTTC. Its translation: CASTGTTHNEQFF.

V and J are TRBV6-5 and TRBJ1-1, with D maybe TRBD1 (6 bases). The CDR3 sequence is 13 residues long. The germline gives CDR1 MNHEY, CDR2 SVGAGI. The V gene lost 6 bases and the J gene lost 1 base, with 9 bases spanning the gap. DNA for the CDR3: TGTGCCAGCAGCAGGGGCGAGAACACTGAAGCTTTCTTT. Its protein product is CASSRGENTEAFF.

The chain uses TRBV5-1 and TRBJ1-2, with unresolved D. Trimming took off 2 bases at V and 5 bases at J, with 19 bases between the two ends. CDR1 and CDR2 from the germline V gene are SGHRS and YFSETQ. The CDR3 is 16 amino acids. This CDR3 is CASSFGTSSVRYGYTF. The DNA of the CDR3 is TGCGCCAGCAGCTTTGGCACTAGCAGCGTGAGGTATGGCTACACCTTC.

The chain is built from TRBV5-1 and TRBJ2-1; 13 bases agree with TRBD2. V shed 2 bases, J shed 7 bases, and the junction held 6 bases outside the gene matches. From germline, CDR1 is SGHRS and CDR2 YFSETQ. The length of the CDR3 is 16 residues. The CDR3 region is CASSLLAGGPGNEQFF. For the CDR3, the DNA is TGCGCCAGCAGCTTACTAGCGGGAGGGCCGGGTAATGAGCAGTTCTTC.